The 22 T cell receptor beta chains below were found in one sample sequenced in a study of T cells after yellow fever vaccination. TCRdb itself ran the 5' RACE reads through MiXCR, one entry per CDR3 protein. In the table there are around 63,000 distinct CDR3 sequences, 6.5% to 8% of which are singletons. The specimen comprised CD8+ T cells sorted from PBMCs, sampled 15 days after the yellow fever booster vaccination. These receptors were collected from a man aged 25 to 40 who received the YFV17D yellow fever vaccine.

This clonotype was recorded many times. The J gene is TRBJ2-7, the V gene TRBV6-2 or TRBV6-3; 7 bases agree with TRBD1. CDR1 is MNHEY and CDR2 is SVGEGT in the germline V gene. The CDR3 has 14 residues. Germline trimming cut 5 bases from V and 2 bases from J; bases unmatched to any gene: 6. The CDR3 bases are TGTGCCAGCAGTCAGACAGGGAAAGCCTACGAGCAGTACTTC. This codes for CASSQTGKAYEQYF.

As regards this clonotype: The final CDR3 position lacks the conserved phenylalanine or tryptophan, pointing to a likely read error. This chain uses TRBV7-9 with TRBJ2-5; tentative D call: TRBD1 (6 bases). CDR3 size: 15 residues. Germline V lookup: CDR1 SEHNR, CDR2 FQNEAQ (reference sequence). Deletions cut 5 bases from V and 0 bases from J, with 13 bases between. DNA of the CDR3: TGTGCCAGCAGCGCACAGGGTGTGGACCAAGAGACCCAGTACTCC. This codes for CASSAQGVDQETQYS.

This clonotype came up many times. V gene TRBV6-5 combines with J gene TRBJ2-1, with D hard to call. V lost 6 bases to trimming and J lost 9 bases, with 9 bases between them. In germline, CDR1 is MNHEY, CDR2 SVGAGI. This CDR3 spans 11 amino acids. CDR3 sequence reads: CASRGPGEQFF. DNA for the CDR3: TGTGCCAGCAGGGGCCCGGGTGAGCAGTTCTTC.

As regards this clonotype: This may come from a read error, since a much larger clone is one base off. This chain links TRBV7-9 with TRBJ2-3; D is unclear. V shed 10 bases and J shed 3 bases, with 5 bases lying between them. This CDR3 is built from 10 residues. Looked up from germline, CDR1 is SEHNR and CDR2 is FQNEAQ (reference sequence). CDR3 in amino acids: CATFTDTQYF. The CDR3 DNA reads as TGTGCCACGTTTACAGATACGCAGTATTTT. The full variable domain, completed using reference TRBV7-9 and TRBJ2-3, is DTGVSQNPRHKITKRGQNVTFRCDPISEHNRLYWYRQTLGQGPEFLTYFQNEAQLEKSRLLSDRFSAERPKGSFSTLEIQRTEQGDSAMYLCATFTDTQYFGPGTRLTVL.

Here the CDR3 reads CSATGPGADYEQYF. The CDR3 coding sequence is TGCAGTGCTACGGGTCCGGGAGCGGACTACGAGCAGTACTTC. This rearrangement joins TRBV20-1 to TRBJ2-7; D possibly corresponds to TRBD2 (6 bases). V was clipped by 4 bases and J by 3 bases, with 16 bases between them. Germline V gene lookup returns CDR1 DFQATT and CDR2 SNEGSKA (reference sequence). CDR3 length equals 14 residues.

This clonotype has ten or more counts. V is TRBV11-2 and J is TRBJ2-7; a weak D match, TRBD2 (5 bases). The CDR3 spans 12 residues. The ends were cut back, 4 bases at V and 10 bases at J, with 14 bases in the middle. In germline, CDR1 is SGHAT, CDR2 FQNNGV. The CDR3 spells CASSSSGLGQYF. The CDR3 DNA reads TGTGCCAGCAGCTCCAGCGGATTGGGCCAGTACTTC.

This clonotype was picked up many times. The chain links TRBV4-1 to TRBJ2-1; TRBD2 aligns across 8 bases. The germline V gene encodes CDR1 MGHRA and CDR2 YSYEKL. V shed 4 bases and J 7 bases; nucleotides not matched to a gene: 6. The CDR3 contains 14 residues. CDR3 in amino acids: CASSPGLGKNEQFF. CDR3 DNA sequence: TGCGCCAGCAGCCCGGGACTAGGGAAAAATGAGCAGTTCTTC.

Only one count was recorded for this clonotype. This may be a read error, as it is one base from a much larger clone. The chain joins TRBV3-1 to TRBJ2-6; TRBD1 agrees at 8 bases. This CDR3 contains 18 residues. Germline V CDR1 and CDR2: LGHDT, YNNKEL (reference sequence). CDR3 region: CASIQVVTGVTGANVLTF. In DNA form, the CDR3 reads TGTGCCAGCATCCAAGTGGTGACAGGGGTAACCGGGGCCAACGTCCTGACTTTC.

This clonotype has at least ten counts. The chain employs TRBV5-1 and TRBJ2-7, with D possibly being TRBD2 (5 bases). Trimming took off 0 bases at V and 5 bases at J, with 18 bases between the two ends. There are 16 residues in the CDR3. Germline CDR1 reads SGHRS; CDR2 reads YFSETQ. The CDR3 DNA sequence: TGCGCCAGCAGCTTGGAGTTCCTAGCTTTTCGGGACGAGCAGTACTTC. It yields the protein CASSLEFLAFRDEQYF.

This clonotype was counted ten times or more. The chain couples TRBV19 to TRBJ1-4; D unresolved. Germline CDR1 LNHDA, CDR2 SQIVND (reference sequence). This CDR3 has 18 residues. V lost 3 bases and J lost 0, with 17 bases in between. The CDR3 DNA reads TGTGCCAGTAGTATGGTCAAGGACGGGCGCTCAACTAATGAAAAACTGTTTTTT. This sequence encodes CASSMVKDGRSTNEKLFF.

This clonotype was counted ten times or more. The chain carries TRBV20-1 and TRBJ2-4; D possibly corresponds to TRBD2 (6 bases). Germline lookup yields CDR1 DFQATT and CDR2 SNEGSKA (reference sequence). Trimming pared 5 bases from V and 0 bases from J, leaving 11 bases between. This CDR3 has 14 amino acids. The CDR3 bases are TGCAGTGCTGGAGGGGCGATAGCCAAAAACATTCAGTACTTC. This sequence encodes CSAGGAIAKNIQYF.

This clonotype appeared many times. This chain joins TRBV4-2 and TRBJ2-2; 12 nucleotides align to TRBD2. The CDR3 consists of 18 residues. The germline CDR1 and CDR2 sequences are LGHNA and YNFKEQ. After removal of 3 bases from V and 6 bases from J, the junction contained 11 bases not matched to a gene. The CDR3 nucleotides read TGTGCCAGCAGCCACGGGGATCGGACTAGCGGGATTCCCGGGGAGCTGTTTTTT. Its protein product is CASSHGDRTSGIPGELFF.

This clonotype was detected ten times or more. The chain links TRBV7-9 to TRBJ2-2; D is undetermined. V was clipped by 5 bases and J by 6 bases, with 16 bases between them. From germline, CDR1 is SEHNR and CDR2 FQNEAQ (reference sequence). The CDR3 runs to 15 residues. CDR3 region: CASSGIVESAGELFF. Written as DNA, the CDR3 is TGTGCCAGCAGCGGAATCGTTGAGAGCGCCGGGGAGCTGTTTTTT.

In this sample, this clonotype turned up many times. The chain joins TRBV10-1 to TRBJ2-2; TRBD2 aligns across 10 bases. This CDR3 has 16 residues. With 5 bases clipped from V and 7 bases from J, the junction kept 10 bases outside the gene matches. Germline CDR1 reads WNHNN; CDR2 reads SYGVQD (reference sequence). As DNA, the CDR3 is TGCGCCAGCAGTCAGGAGCGGGAGGGCCATGTCGGGGAGCTGTTTTTT. Protein product: CASSQEREGHVGELFF.

This clonotype showed up many times. DNA for the CDR3: TGTGCCAGCAGGGAGACAGGCTTAAGGGAAAAACTGTTTTTT. Translation gives CASRETGLREKLFF. J is TRBJ1-4 and V is TRBV12-3 or TRBV12-4, with D possibly TRBD1 on 6 matching bases. V gave up 6 bases and J gave up 8 bases, with 16 bases separating them. The CDR3 length is 14 residues.

This clonotype was counted ten times or more. The V call is TRBV20-1, the J call TRBJ2-7, with D unclear. Germline V lookup: CDR1 DFQATT, CDR2 SNEGSKA (reference sequence). V was pared by 2 bases and J by 3 bases, with 11 bases between. CDR3 size: 13 residues. Here the CDR3 DNA reads TGCAGTGCTAGAAAGGAGAGGTTCTACGAGCAGTACTTC. Translation gives CSARKERFYEQYF.

This clonotype has ten or more counts. The chain links TRBV7-8 to TRBJ1-1; no reliable D call. Trimming stripped 1 base from V and 3 bases from J, with 3 bases between. The CDR3 extends over 12 amino acids. Germline V gene sequence: CDR1 SGHVS, CDR2 FQNEAQ. CDR3 amino acids: CASSLVHTEAFF. CDR3 DNA: TGTGCCAGCAGCTTAGTTCACACTGAAGCTTTCTTT. The variable domain in full, with the rest retrieved from reference TRBV7-8 and TRBJ1-1, is GAGVSQSPRYKVAKRGQDVALRCDPISGHVSLFWYQQALGQGPEFLTYFQNEAQLDKSGLPSDRFFAERPEGSVSTLKIQRTQQEDSAVYLCASSLVHTEAFFGQGTRLTVV.

This clonotype was observed at least ten times. V is TRBV29-1 and J is TRBJ2-1; a possible D gene is TRBD2 (6 bases). Deletions cut 3 bases from V and 5 bases from J, with 11 bases between. Per germline, CDR1 SQVTM and CDR2 ANQGSEA. CDR3 size: 13 residues. The CDR3, as DNA: TGCAGCGTTGATGCACTAGCAGACAATGAGCAGTTCTTC. Translated, it gives CSVDALADNEQFF.

The rearrangement uses TRBV3-1 and TRBJ2-7; D is possibly TRBD1 or TRBD2 (5 bases each). From germline, CDR1 is LGHDT and CDR2 YNNKEL (reference sequence). The CDR3 is 18 residues long. The V end lost 4 bases, the J end lost 6 bases, and 28 bases lay between the germline ends. CDR3 nucleotide sequence: TGTGCCAGCAGCCCCTTCCCCGGGGACGTCCTGGGCCGGGGCGAGCAGTACTTC. This encodes CASSPFPGDVLGRGEQYF.

This clonotype appeared many times. J is TRBJ2-1 and V is TRBV5-6, with D tentatively TRBD2 (6 bases). Germline values: CDR1 SGHDT, CDR2 YYEEEE. Trimming stripped 4 bases from V and 10 bases from J, with 15 bases between. The CDR3 is 13 residues long. Here the CDR3 DNA reads TGTGCCAGCAGCCGTACTAGCTACGCGGAGCAGTTCTTC. It specifies CASSRTSYAEQFF.

This clonotype has at least ten counts. This sequence joins TRBV3-1 and TRBJ2-1, with 7 bases lining up with TRBD2. Germline V gene sequence: CDR1 LGHDT, CDR2 YNNKEL (reference sequence). This CDR3 has 16 amino acids. V gave up 0 bases and J gave up 5 bases; unmatched junction bases: 7. CDR3 sequence reads: CASSQDGASGHNEQFF. CDR3 DNA sequence: TGTGCCAGCAGCCAAGATGGGGCTAGCGGCCACAATGAGCAGTTCTTC.

This clonotype was detected many times. The chain carries TRBV6-2 or TRBV6-3 and TRBJ2-3; no reliable D call. The CDR3 sequence is 14 residues long. Deletions cut 7 bases from V and 4 bases from J, with 15 bases between. Germline-derived CDR1 and CDR2 are MNHEY and SVGEGT. CDR3 protein: CASNLDHPADTQYF. The CDR3 DNA reads as TGTGCCAGCAACTTGGACCATCCCGCAGATACGCAGTATTTT.